Listed here is a single T cell receptor beta chain. Its antigen remains unknown. The CDR3 runs 12 residues. V trimming: 5 bases; J trimming: 11 bases; junction bases outside the gene matches: 7. Per germline, CDR1 SEHNR and CDR2 FQNEAQ (reference sequence). Sequencing was performed with immunoSEQ multiplex PCR; in TCRdb, only in-frame clones are kept and a portion is missing. The sample holds some 630,000 clones; approximately 96% are singletons and the top ten take roughly 0.1%. This specimen belongs to a study of shared clonotypes between healthy human individuals. Notes on the study in general: When naive CD4 clonotypes were compared across a few donors, about 4.8% were shared.

The naive CD8 fraction comprised CD45RO-negative cells positively selected for CCR7 and excluded terminally differentiated effector memory CD45RA+ cells. Healthy HIV-negative adults with no recent acute infections or vaccinations were recruited as donors. Those who donated, Caucasian adults without exception, all lived in Nashville, Tennessee. The TCR comes from a woman aged 30 to 39 in good health. Material: naive CD8+ T cells sorted from blood. The rearrangement uses TRBV7-9 and TRBJ1-1; 8 nucleotides align to TRBD1. The CDR3 sequence: CASSPRGRLAFF. CDR3 DNA: TGTGCCAGCAGCCCCAGGGGGCGCCTCGCTTTCTTT. Looking up the rest from reference TRBV7-9 and TRBJ1-1 gives the full variable domain: DTGVSQNPRHKITKRGQNVTFRCDPISEHNRLYWYRQTLGQGPEFLTYFQNEAQLEKSRLLSDRFSAERPKGSFSTLEIQRTEQGDSAMYLCASSPRGRLAFFGQGTRLTVV.